This T cell receptor (beta chain) was retrieved from a study of PD-1 blockade in classical Hodgkin lymphoma. Study-wide results and limits: Healthy donors reportedly exceeded newly diagnosed patients in baseline TCR diversity. Why the repertoires differ is still unclear, perhaps disease activity or prior therapy.

The length of the CDR3 is 15 residues. Between the trimmed V and J ends, which lost 2 bases and 4 bases, there was a span of 14 bases. Per germline, CDR1 LGHNA and CDR2 YSLEER. As concerns this clone: Its antigen is not known.

Measured with immunoSEQ multiplex PCR; TCRdb has only the in-frame clones, and not every one. The table shows over 25,000 clones, with 80% to 90% occurring only once. Regarding time point: newly diagnosed, previously untreated cHL patient sample. Magnetic negative selection purified CD4+ T cells from thawed PBMCs. Newly diagnosed, untreated classical Hodgkin lymphoma PBMCs served as comparison. The source of this sequence is a human donor with classical Hodgkin lymphoma. The rearrangement links TRBV4-3 to TRBJ2-5; D may be TRBD2 (5 bases). Sequenced input: CD4+ T cells from blood. The CDR3 here is CASSQNVLVAETQYF. The CDR3 coding sequence is TGCGCCAGCAGCCAAAACGTACTAGTAGCAGAGACCCAGTACTTC.